This passage covers 8 T cell receptor beta chains from one sample sequenced in a study of OX40 agonist ivuxolimab in advanced cancers. Sequencing was performed with immunoSEQ multiplex PCR; in TCRdb, only in-frame clones are kept and a portion is missing. The profile shows tens of thousands of clones, under 95% of them singletons. The sequencing here drew on CD4+ or CD8+ T cells sorted from blood, taken in a trial of the OX40 agonist ivuxolimab. The receptors were gathered from an adult with an advanced solid tumor such as melanoma, head and neck, liver or kidney cancer.

The chain couples TRBV7-2 to TRBJ1-3; no clear D. Germline assignment: CDR1 SGHTA and CDR2 FQGNSA. Trimming took 1 base from V and 4 from J, leaving 11 bases between them. The CDR3 totals 15 residues. The CDR3 coding sequence is TGTGCCAGCAGCTTAGAAGCCGAGAGAGGAAACACCATATATTTT. Encoded protein: CASSLEAERGNTIYF.

The chain has TRBV6-5 and TRBJ1-2, with D uncertain. CDR3 length: 13 residues. CDR1 and CDR2 from the germline V gene are MNHEY and SVGAGI. V lost 4 bases to trimming and J lost 4 bases, with 10 bases between them. CDR3 in DNA: TGTGCCAGCAGTTCCGTGACATTCTATGGCTACACCTTC. Translating it yields CASSSVTFYGYTF.

This clone was seen only once. This chain links TRBV6-5 with TRBJ2-7; perhaps TRBD1 as D (5 bases). The CDR3 length is 14 residues. V was trimmed by 6 bases and J by 2 bases, leaving 14 bases between them. Germline V gives CDR1 MNHEY, CDR2 SVGAGI. CDR3 amino acids: CASSLGVQTYEQYF. In DNA form, the CDR3 reads TGTGCCAGCAGCCTAGGGGTCCAGACCTACGAGCAGTACTTC.

CDR3 nucleotide sequence: TGTGCCAGCAGTCTTAGCGGGAGTGCAGATACGCAGTATTTT. Protein product: CASSLSGSADTQYF. The chain has TRBV27 and TRBJ2-3; 9 nucleotides match TRBD2. CDR1 and CDR2 from the germline V gene are MNHEY and SMNVEV (reference sequence). The junction had 4 bases not matched to a gene; V was cut back by 5 bases and J by 4 bases. CDR3 length: 14 amino acids.

The chain combines TRBV6-6 with TRBJ1-1; 8 nucleotides match TRBD1. J was trimmed by 2 bases and V by 7 bases; bases with no gene match: 3. Germline V gives CDR1 MNHNY, CDR2 SVGAGI (reference sequence). The CDR3 contains 13 residues. The DNA of the CDR3 is TGTGCCAGCAAAGACAGGGGAAACACTGAAGCTTTCTTT. Residues: CASKDRGNTEAFF.

The CDR3 protein is CASSSLHSSYGYTF. As DNA, the CDR3 is TGTGCCAGCAGCTCTCTCCATTCGTCGTATGGCTACACCTTC. This sequence joins TRBV7-9 and TRBJ1-2; D unresolved. V lost 4 bases to trimming and J lost 5 bases, with 14 bases between them. The CDR3 contains 14 residues. CDR1 is SEHNR and CDR2 is FQNEAQ in the germline V gene (reference sequence).

V and J are TRBV27 and TRBJ2-2, with D unclear. The CDR3 covers 14 residues. CDR1 is MNHEY, CDR2 SMNVEV, per germline (reference sequence). V was shortened by 2 bases and J by 5 bases, with 9 bases between the two germline ends. The CDR3 is CASSLRLPTGELFF. CDR3 coding DNA: TGTGCCAGCAGTTTAAGGCTACCGACCGGGGAGCTGTTTTTT.

The rearrangement links TRBV9 to TRBJ1-1; 7 nucleotides agree with TRBD1. The CDR3 is 16 residues long. Trimming removed 0 bases from V and 0 bases from J; junction bases left unmatched: 5. Looked up from germline, CDR1 is SGDLS and CDR2 is YYNGEE. Here the CDR3 DNA reads TGTGCCAGCAGCGTAGGGGACAGCTTATTGAACACTGAAGCTTTCTTT. Translating gives CASSVGDSLLNTEAFF. Supplemented by reference TRBV9 and TRBJ1-1, the full variable domain reads DSGVTQTPKHLITATGQRVTLRCSPRSGDLSVYWYQQSLDQGLQFLIQYYNGEERAKGNILERFSAQQFPDLHSELNLSSLELGDSALYFCASSVGDSLLNTEAFFGQGTRLTVV.